The 4 T cell receptor beta chains in this list originate from one sample, sequenced in a study of blood T cell repertoires in COVID-19. TCRdb keeps only in-frame clones here, not all; method: immunoSEQ multiplex PCR. Of about 280,000 clones in the sample, roughly 85% are singletons; the top ten hold 2.5% to 3%. Input material: PBMCs or T cells enriched from blood (not recorded which). The source is a woman between 45 and 65 years old who had recovered from COVID-19.

This chain joins TRBV5-1 and TRBJ2-3, with 11 bases aligning to TRBD2. The junction had 8 bases not matched to a gene; V was cut back by 4 bases and J by 4 bases. The length of the CDR3 is 16 residues. The germline gives CDR1 SGHRS, CDR2 YFSETQ. The CDR3 sequence is CASSPPGLAGADTQYF. The CDR3 nucleotides are TGCGCCAGCAGCCCGCCTGGACTAGCGGGCGCAGATACGCAGTATTTT.

The chain couples TRBV18 to TRBJ2-3; D is possibly TRBD2 (6 bases). Germline loops: CDR1 KGHSH, CDR2 LQKENI. The CDR3 is 16 residues long. V dropped 6 bases and J dropped 2 bases, with 18 bases sitting between them. The CDR3 bases are TGTGCCAGCTCGCGGTTTCCGGGACTGAACACAGATACGCAGTATTTT. Its protein is CASSRFPGLNTDTQYF.

The chain links TRBV7-9 to TRBJ2-1, with unresolved D. The V gene's germline CDR1 is SEHNR and CDR2 FQNEAQ (reference sequence). This CDR3 region has 14 residues. V was pared by 1 base and J by 6 bases, with 10 bases between. The CDR3 nucleotides read TGTGCCAGCAGCTTAGTAGGTAGCCTCAATGAGCAGTTCTTC. It is translated as CASSLVGSLNEQFF.

The chain joins TRBV9 to TRBJ2-1; TRBD2 aligns across 8 bases. CDR3 size: 14 residues. V gave up 0 bases and J gave up 5 bases; unmatched junction bases: 1. Germline V gene sequence: CDR1 SGDLS, CDR2 YYNGEE. In DNA form, the CDR3 reads TGTGCCAGCAGCGTAGCGGGGGGGCACAATGAGCAGTTCTTC. Translating it yields CASSVAGGHNEQFF.